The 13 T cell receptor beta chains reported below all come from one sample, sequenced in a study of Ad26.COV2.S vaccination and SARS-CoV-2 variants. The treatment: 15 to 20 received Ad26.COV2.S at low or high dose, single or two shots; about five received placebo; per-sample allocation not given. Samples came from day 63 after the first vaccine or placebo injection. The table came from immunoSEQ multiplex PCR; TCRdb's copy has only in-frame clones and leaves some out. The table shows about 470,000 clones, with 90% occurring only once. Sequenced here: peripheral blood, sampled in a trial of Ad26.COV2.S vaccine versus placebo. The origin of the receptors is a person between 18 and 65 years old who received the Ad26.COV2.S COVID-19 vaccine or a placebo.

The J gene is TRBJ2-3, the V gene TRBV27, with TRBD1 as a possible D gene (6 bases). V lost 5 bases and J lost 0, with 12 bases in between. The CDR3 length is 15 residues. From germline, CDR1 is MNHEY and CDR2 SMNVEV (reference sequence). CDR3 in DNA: TGTGCCAGCAGTCCCGGACAGTCTAGCACAGATACGCAGTATTTT. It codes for CASSPGQSSTDTQYF.

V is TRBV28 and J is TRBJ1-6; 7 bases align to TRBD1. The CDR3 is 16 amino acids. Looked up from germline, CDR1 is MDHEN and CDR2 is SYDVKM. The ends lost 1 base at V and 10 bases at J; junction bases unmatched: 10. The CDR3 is CASSLSAAGGASPLHF. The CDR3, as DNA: TGTGCCAGCAGTTTATCGGCGGCAGGGGGGGCATCACCCCTCCACTTT.

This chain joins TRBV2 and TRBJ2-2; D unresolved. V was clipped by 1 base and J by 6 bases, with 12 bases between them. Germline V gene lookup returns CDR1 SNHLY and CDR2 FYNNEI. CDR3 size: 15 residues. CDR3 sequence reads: CASSEEGRYAGELFF. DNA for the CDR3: TGTGCCAGCAGTGAAGAAGGACGGTACGCCGGGGAGCTGTTTTTT.

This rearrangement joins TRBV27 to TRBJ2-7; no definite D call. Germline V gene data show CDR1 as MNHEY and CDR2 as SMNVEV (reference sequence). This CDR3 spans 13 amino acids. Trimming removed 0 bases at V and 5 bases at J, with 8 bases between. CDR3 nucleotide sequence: TGTGCCAGCAGTTTATCGCCCACTAACGAGCAGTACTTC. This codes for CASSLSPTNEQYF.

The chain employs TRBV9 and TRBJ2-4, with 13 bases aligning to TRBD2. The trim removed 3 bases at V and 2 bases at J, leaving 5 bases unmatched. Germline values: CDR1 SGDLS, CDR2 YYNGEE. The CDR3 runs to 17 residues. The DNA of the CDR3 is TGTGCCAGCAGCGAAGGGACTAGCGGGAAAACCAAAAACATTCAGTACTTC. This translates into CASSEGTSGKTKNIQYF.

The CDR3 DNA sequence: TGTGCCAGCAGCAAGGGGACAGGAATCTCCGAGCAGTACTTC. Its protein is CASSKGTGISEQYF. The J gene is TRBJ2-7, the V gene TRBV5-4; TRBD1 agrees at 8 bases. Unmatched junction bases numbered 9, after V lost 4 bases and J lost 6 bases. The germline CDR1 and CDR2 sequences are SGHNT and YYREEE (reference sequence). The CDR3 totals 14 residues.

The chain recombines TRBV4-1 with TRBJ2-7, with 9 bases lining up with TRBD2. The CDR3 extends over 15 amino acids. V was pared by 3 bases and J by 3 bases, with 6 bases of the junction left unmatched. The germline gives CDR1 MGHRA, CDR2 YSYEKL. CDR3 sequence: CASSQLTSGLYEQYF. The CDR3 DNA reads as TGCGCCAGCAGCCAGCTGACTAGCGGCCTCTACGAGCAGTACTTC.

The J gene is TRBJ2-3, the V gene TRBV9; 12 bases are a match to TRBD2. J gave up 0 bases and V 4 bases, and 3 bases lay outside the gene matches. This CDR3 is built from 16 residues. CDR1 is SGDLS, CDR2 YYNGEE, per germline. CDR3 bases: TGTGCCAGCAGCCTAGCGGGAGGGGCTAGCACAGATACGCAGTATTTT. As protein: CASSLAGGASTDTQYF.

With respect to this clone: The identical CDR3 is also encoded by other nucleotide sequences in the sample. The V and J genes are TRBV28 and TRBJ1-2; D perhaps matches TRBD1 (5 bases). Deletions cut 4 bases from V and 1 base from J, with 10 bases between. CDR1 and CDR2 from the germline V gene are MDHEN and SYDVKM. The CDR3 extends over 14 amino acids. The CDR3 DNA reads TGTGCCAGCAGTTCCCTCGGGGGTAACTATGGCTACACCTTC. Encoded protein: CASSSLGGNYGYTF.

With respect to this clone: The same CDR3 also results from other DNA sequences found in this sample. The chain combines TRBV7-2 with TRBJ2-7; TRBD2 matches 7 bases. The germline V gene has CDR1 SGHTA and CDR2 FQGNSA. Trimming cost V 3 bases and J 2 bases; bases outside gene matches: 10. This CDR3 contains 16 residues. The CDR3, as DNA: TGTGCCAGCAGCTTGGGTCGGGCGGGAGACCCCTACGAGCAGTACTTC. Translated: CASSLGRAGDPYEQYF.

DNA for the CDR3: TGCGCCAGCAGCCAAGTGGAAGGTCCCGAGCAGTACTTC. It codes for CASSQVEGPEQYF. The chain carries TRBV4-3 and TRBJ2-7; no clear D. Between the trimmed V and J ends, which lost 1 base and 6 bases, there was a span of 10 bases. CDR3 length: 13 amino acids. Germline V CDR1 and CDR2: LGHNA, YSLEER.

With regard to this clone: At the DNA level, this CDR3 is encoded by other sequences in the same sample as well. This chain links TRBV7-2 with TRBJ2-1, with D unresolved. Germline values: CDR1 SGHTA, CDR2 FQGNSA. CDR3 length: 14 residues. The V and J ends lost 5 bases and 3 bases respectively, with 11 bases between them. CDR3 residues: CASSPRLGYNEQFF. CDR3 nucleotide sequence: TGTGCCAGCAGCCCCCGACTGGGCTACAATGAGCAGTTCTTC.

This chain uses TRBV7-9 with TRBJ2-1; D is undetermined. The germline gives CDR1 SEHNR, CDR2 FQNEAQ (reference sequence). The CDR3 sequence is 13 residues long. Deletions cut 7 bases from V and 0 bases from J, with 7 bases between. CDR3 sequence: CASTERSYNEQFF. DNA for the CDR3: TGTGCCAGCACCGAACGCTCCTACAATGAGCAGTTCTTC. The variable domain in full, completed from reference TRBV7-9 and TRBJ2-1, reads DTGVSQNPRHKITKRGQNVTFRCDPISEHNRLYWYRQTLGQGPEFLTYFQNEAQLEKSRLLSDRFSAERPKGSFSTLEIQRTEQGDSAMYLCASTERSYNEQFFGPGTRLTVL.